The present entry profiles one TCR beta chain with its context. Its antigen is undetermined. This entry comes from a study of identifying expanded T cells in peripheral blood. The J segment lost 5 bases and the V segment lost 0 bases, leaving 3 bases of the junction unmatched. In germline, CDR1 is GTSNPN, CDR2 SVGIG (reference sequence). CDR3 size: 14 residues. Sequenced by immunoSEQ multiplex PCR; TCRdb stores in-frame clones only, minus some. Among about 58,000 clones listed, about 92% were seen once. The study, taken as a whole, reports: Variance in clone template counts between roughly two-week samples significantly increased with total template count across all healthy donors.

During the collection period, no donor immune events like infections were recorded. The clonotype was recovered from a person aged 18-70 years in good health. This chain joins TRBV30 and TRBJ1-5, with TRBD1 identical over 8 bases. Sequencing was done on a sample of blood. The CDR3 sequence: CAWSVLTGDQPQHF. CDR3 sequence (DNA): TGTGCCTGGAGTGTCTTGACAGGGGATCAGCCCCAGCATTTT.